This TCR beta chain was identified in a study of cytomegalovirus exposure and HLA in healthy donors (dated by TCRdb to about 2017). About the study as a whole: According to an earlier analysis of several hundred of the donors, 150 million to 200 million T cells yielded some 120 million unique TCR beta sequences and about 280 Gb of sequence data. Both class I and class II loci were covered by HLA typing, at four-digit resolution. About five DR-DQ haplotypes were treated as single units for association and clustering because of strong linkage in the cohort. Genome-wide SNP genotypes for about 65% of the 666 donors were used in a later genetic analysis, which treated that subset as a discovery cohort. Approximately 310 gigabases of sequencing data and tens of millions of unique TCR sequences were included in an early release covering around 650 HLA-typed donors. In the later analysis, no new phenotypic data were used to find candidate immune exposures; instead, reliance was placed on TCR beta sequences and their occurrence across donors. High-throughput TCR immunosequencing, statistical association of individual TCRs with disease status, and machine learning were combined to predict cytomegalovirus infection status. The T cell repertoires of under 750 subjects were profiled by immunosequencing and related to cytomegalovirus serostatus. In a later analysis, previously published TCR beta repertoires from fewer than 750 donors were re-analyzed and high-resolution HLA genotyping was added so that TCR occurrence patterns could be studied. The genetic ancestry cluster associated with self-reported Caucasian donors included around 76% of the approximately 410 genotyped donors. Donor age, sex, ethnicity and CMV serostatus were collected together with the repertoire data. On average, around 240,000 unique TCR beta nucleotide sequences were sequenced per donor among about 400 genotyped donors of the cohort, with 15% to 20% of those sequences being non-productive. The study aimed to test whether cataloging public T cell receptors could reveal signatures of past pathogen exposure. To decide whether each TCR beta V gene segment behaved as functional or pseudogenic, an earlier analysis of nearly 600 of the donors relied on high-throughput TCR beta sequencing. Every discovery cohort repertoire had been produced on one sequencing platform. Typing coverage differed by locus: A, B, C, DRB1 and DQB1 were typed in about 620-630 donors, DQA1 in roughly 500, DPA1 in 600 to 610, and DPB1 in approximately 450. Besides the first cohort of roughly 660 subjects, a separate validation cohort made up of 95 to 150 different subjects was used.

The library was generated by the immunoSEQ multiplex PCR assay. A mixture of 60 forward primers for TCR Vbeta segments and 13 reverse primers for TCR Jbeta segments was used in the multiplex PCR. The CDR3 region of rearranged TCR beta genes was amplified from genomic DNA by a multiplex PCR assay. On the Illumina HiSeq System, the amplified TCR beta libraries were sequenced as 87-base-pair reads. For the original study's pipeline: A later analysis counted around 72 million unique TCR beta chains across the 650 to 800 repertoires, and roughly 11 million of these chains were shared by at least two donors. A nearest-neighbor algorithm error-corrected the raw reads and collapsed the reads into unique sequences, merging closely related sequences to remove PCR and sequencing errors. V, D and J gene segments were assigned by aligning CDR3 sequences to IMGT reference sequences. For a sequence to be retained, at least a six-nucleotide match to both a V gene segment and a J gene segment was required. Rearrangements were classified as productive when the CDR3 lacked stop codons and remained in frame with V and J, and all other rearrangements were classified as non-productive. Following IMGT convention, CDR3 was defined as the stretch from the second conserved V-encoded cysteine to the conserved J-encoded phenylalanine. Sequences without an unambiguous match to a single V gene segment were excluded from the earlier analysis of 450 to 650 of the donors. In an earlier analysis of 500 to 750 of the donors, V segments were called functional above 56.7% productive rearrangements and were called segregating when the between-donor standard deviation exceeded 5%. To diagnose cytomegalovirus status from the catalog of TCR beta chain sequences, a statistical classification framework was built. A later analysis assigned V and J genes by comparing TCR nucleotide sequences with IMGT/GENE-DB human TR gene sequences. A later analysis assigned CDR3 sequences and most-parsimonious VDJ recombination scenarios with the TCRdist pipeline. In a later analysis, each TCR beta chain was defined by its CDR3 amino acid sequence together with its V-gene family, and reads without a unique V-gene family were excluded. A later analysis removed 592 highly shared, low-generation-probability nucleotide sequences to deal with suspected cross-contamination and a sequencing artifact. A later analysis calculated a clonal expansion index for each public chain from normalized within-repertoire ranks of inferred template counts. In a later analysis, generation probabilities were computed with a VDJ recombination model fitted to out-of-frame rearrangements, and the resulting probabilities were checked against IGoR. A later analysis scored TCR-TCR, TCR-HLA and TCR-CMV co-occurrence with hypergeometric tests, applying a repertoire-size bias correction to TCR pairs. False discovery rates were estimated in a later analysis by permuting HLA or CMV assignments 20 times. A later analysis grouped co-occurring TCRs with DBSCAN, adding TCRdist sequence similarity when clustering within HLA-allele-positive subsets. Repertoires with fewer than 30,000 or more than 120,000 public chains, plus five repertoires with anomalous nucleotide sharing, were excluded from co-occurrence clustering. The table was pulled from immuneACCESS by TCRdb, which kept in-frame rearrangements only. Such tables lose some clones; where checked, under half of the loss comes from unresolved V genes, and the rest has no known cause. Clone size and V and J calls were adopted from that table, with D and trimming inferred from the DNA. Present in this sample are roughly 71,000 clones, about 72% of which were seen just once. The ten largest clones add up to roughly 22% of the sample.

Broad study findings and their caveats: The classifier was reported to diagnose cytomegalovirus status with high specificity and sensitivity in both the original and validation cohorts. This cohort had only TCR beta chains sequenced, and the lack of alpha or paired-chain data limited which features could be detected. Because counts were too low, roughly 18 rarely observed V segments, including chromosome 9 orphons, were left out of the earlier analysis of 500 to 750 of the donors. A later analysis reported that several top co-occurrence clusters appeared linked to parvovirus B19, influenza, CMV and Epstein-Barr virus. Because the 87-base-pair reads could not distinguish some IMGT-functional V segments, including TRBV6-2 and TRBV6-3, those segments were excluded. Compared with the 666-donor mean, donors in an Asian-associated ancestry cluster had fewer N-insertions in productive TCRs, according to a later genetic analysis. A few of the identified cytomegalovirus-associated TCR beta chains were confirmed in vitro to be specific for cytomegalovirus antigens. Across donors, most TCR sequences were observed very rarely, whereas some public TCRs were present in many individuals. Broadly in line with IMGT annotations, most TCR beta V segments showed up in productive rearrangements about 90% or about 30% of the time in an earlier analysis of 587 of the donors. In a later analysis, HLA-associated TCR beta chains showed more clonal expansion and lower generation probabilities than non-associated chains that were equally common. V-gene and J-gene trimming of TCR beta chains was associated with a missense DCLRE1C variant in a later genetic analysis, and the association was replicated in an independent cohort. A further reported finding was that TCR beta sequences accurately predicted the HLA-A and HLA-B alleles for most subjects in the first cohort. In a later analysis, most CMV-associated TCR beta chains were found to appear HLA-restricted, with HLA associations seemingly driven largely by CMV exposure. A cluster of highly shared sequence variants was judged likely to be a technical artifact of the sequencing pipeline. Linkage disequilibrium might explain the correlated functional status among segregating V segments, but an unknown experimental factor could not be ruled out. Immune exposure information for the cohort was limited to CMV serostatus. The authors suggested that the approach could potentially be generalized to other disease states and immunological phenotypes. When HLA alleles, especially DR and DQ, strongly co-occurred, attributing TCR associations to individual alleles was difficult. A later analysis found that TCR association rates varied across HLA loci, with DRB1 alleles showing the most associated TCRs and HLA-C alleles the fewest. Because HLA typing was missing for some donors at each locus, association tests included only the typed subset. Roughly uniform sequencing depth across donors was assumed in presence/absence analyses, although this assumption may not hold. At a false discovery rate of 0.05, a later analysis linked under 20,000 TCR beta sequences to specific HLA alleles. The study gave a list of more than 150 TCR beta chains associated with cytomegalovirus.

Remarks on this clone: Its antigen target is currently unknown. The record has no base qualities; no much larger clone is one base away.

Trimming removed 5 bases from V and 0 bases from J; the gene matches leave 8 bases unexplained. As encoded in the germline V gene (reference sequence), CDR1 is LNHDA while CDR2 is SQIVND. From its cysteine to its phenylalanine, the CDR3 spans 16 amino acids. Only the CDR3 portion is preserved as DNA: 48 bases, with reading frame beginning at the first base. In total, approximately 610 healthy bone marrow donors made up the cohort. At the time of sampling, all cohort members were nominally healthy, though unrecorded immune exposures were likely present. The donor tested CMV seropositive, placing the donor among the roughly 270 seropositive members of the cohort. A peripheral blood sample was provided by each donor, and peripheral blood mononuclear cells were used for TCR beta sequencing. The Qiagen DNeasy Blood Extraction Kit was used to extract genomic DNA from the blood cell samples.

This clonotype originated in a man aged 35 to 55 in good health and CMV-seropositive. Recombination connected TRBV19 to TRBJ2-3; TRBD1 matches 7 bases in the middle. The material sequenced was PBMCs. The CDR3 region reads CASSVRRDSSTDTQYF. The nucleotides are TGTGCCAGTAGTGTCCGTAGGGACAGCAGCACAGATACGCAGTATTTT.